A selection of T cell receptor beta chains follows, all from one sample in a study of control samples from healthy donors and cancer patients. This table comes from immunoSEQ multiplex PCR, and its TCRdb copy is limited to in-frame clones, with some not included. The sample lists 130,000 to 150,000 clones, about 91% seen once, with 3.2% in the top ten. The specimen was blood. The receptors stem from a man aged 30 to 39 in good health. The CDR3 runs from the conserved cysteine through the conserved F or W. D genes are given only for firm matches. Some rows mark clone size as missing; the rest say once, few, many or name a class of expanded clone.

d_call,v_call,clone_size,j_call,cdr3_aa,cdr3_nt
TRBD1,TRBV5-6,-,TRBJ2-2,CASSSWTGDLNTGELFF,TGTGCCAGCAGCTCATGGACAGGCGACCTAAACACCGGGGAGCTGTTTTTT
TRBD1,TRBV7-3,-,TRBJ1-2,CASSATGGIGDGYTF,TGTGCCAGCAGCGCTACAGGGGGAATAGGGGATGGCTACACCTTC
-,TRBV30,-,TRBJ1-5,CAWRPPTGVNQPQHF,TGTGCCTGGAGGCCCCCTACAGGAGTTAATCAGCCCCAGCATTTT
-,TRBV10-3,-,TRBJ1-6,CAIRRHASGGKFNSPLHF,TGTGCCATCAGGAGACACGCCTCAGGAGGCAAATTTAATTCACCCCTCCACTTT
-,TRBV5-8,-,TRBJ1-5,CASSTELTQHF,TGTGCCAGCAGCACGGAGTTGACCCAGCATTTT
-,TRBV5-5,-,TRBJ1-4,CASTRPGSEKLFF,TGTGCCAGCACGCGACCGGGAAGTGAAAAACTGTTTTTT
TRBD1,TRBV27,once,TRBJ1-1,CASSLQGATEAFF,TGTGCCAGCAGTTTACAGGGGGCCACTGAAGCTTTCTTT
-,TRBV19,-,TRBJ2-5,CASSMGVTGTQYF,TGTGCCAGTAGTATGGGTGTCACCGGGACCCAGTACTTC
-,TRBV10-3,-,TRBJ2-3,CAIRENPADTQYF,TGTGCCATCAGGGAAAACCCGGCAGATACGCAGTATTTT
-,TRBV5-4,once,TRBJ2-7,CASSSLYEQYF,TGTGCCAGCAGCTCTCTCTACGAGCAGTACTTC
-,TRBV29-1,-,TRBJ2-6,CSVEDVDSGANVLTF,TGCAGCGTTGAAGATGTGGACTCTGGGGCCAACGTCCTGACTTTC
-,TRBV2,-,TRBJ1-5,CASTQRGLGQPQHF,TGTGCCAGCACCCAGCGGGGCCTCGGTCAGCCCCAGCATTTT
-,TRBV25-1,-,TRBJ1-1,CASSERGIGTEAFF,TGTGCCAGCAGTGAAAGGGGTATTGGCACTGAAGCTTTCTTT
-,TRBV20-1,-,TRBJ1-5,CSASHSREINQPQHF,TGCAGTGCTAGTCATTCTAGAGAAATCAATCAGCCCCAGCATTTT
TRBD1,TRBV5-5,once,TRBJ1-2,CASSVTGTGNYGYTF,TGTGCCAGCAGCGTAACCGGGACAGGAAACTATGGCTACACCTTC
-,TRBV20-1,-,TRBJ2-6,CSASRLGASSGANVLTF,TGCAGTGCTAGTCGTTTGGGGGCCAGCTCTGGGGCCAACGTCCTGACTTTC
-,TRBV7-2,-,TRBJ2-7,CASSSGPDYEQYF,TGTGCCAGCAGCTCGGGACCGGACTACGAGCAGTACTTC
-,TRBV11-2,-,TRBJ1-1,CASSFRVGQYTEAFF,TGTGCCAGCAGCTTCAGGGTCGGACAGTACACTGAAGCTTTCTTT
-,TRBV7-9,-,TRBJ1-1,CASSPSGGGGTEAFF,TGTGCCAGCAGCCCAAGTGGGGGGGGAGGTACTGAAGCTTTCTTT
TRBD1,TRBV4-2,once,TRBJ1-3,CASSREDRAGNTIYF,TGTGCCAGCAGCCGAGAGGACAGGGCTGGAAACACCATATATTTT
TRBD2,TRBV7-6,-,TRBJ2-1,CASSAGLAGDNEQFF,TGTGCCAGCAGCGCGGGACTAGCGGGAGACAATGAGCAGTTCTTC
-,TRBV7-8,-,TRBJ1-2,CASSLGIGSPGYGYTF,TGTGCCAGCAGCTTAGGTATCGGGTCCCCTGGCTATGGCTACACCTTC
TRBD1,TRBV19,many,TRBJ2-3,CASSRSGTGQTDTQYF,TGTGCCAGTAGCCGTTCCGGGACAGGGCAGACAGATACGCAGTATTTT
-,TRBV9,few,TRBJ2-6,CASSDQLGDSGANVLTF,TGTGCCAGCAGCGACCAGCTGGGGGACTCTGGGGCCAACGTCCTGACTTTC
-,TRBV14,-,TRBJ1-6,CASSKEDSPLHF,TGTGCCAGCAGCAAAGAAGATTCACCCCTCCACTTT
-,TRBV2,-,TRBJ2-7,CASTRDSGYYEQYF,TGTGCCAGCACCAGGGATTCGGGTTACTACGAGCAGTACTTC
TRBD2,TRBV24-1,few,TRBJ2-1,CATSDPGLADYNEQFF,TGTGCCACCAGTGACCCCGGACTAGCGGACTACAATGAGCAGTTCTTC
-,TRBV6-6,-,TRBJ2-1,CASSYPGVGEQFF,TGTGCCAGCAGTTACCCAGGAGTAGGTGAGCAGTTCTTC
-,TRBV4-1,-,TRBJ1-2,CASSQDLGYGYTF,TGCGCCAGCAGCCAAGATTTAGGCTATGGCTACACCTTC
-,TRBV5-6,-,TRBJ2-2,CASSFSGTESNTGELFF,TGTGCCAGCAGCTTTTCCGGGACCGAATCGAACACCGGGGAGCTGTTTTTT
TRBD1,TRBV6-1,-,TRBJ1-3,CASSEQGASGNTIYF,TGTGCCAGCAGTGAACAGGGGGCGTCTGGAAACACCATATATTTT
-,TRBV12-5,once,TRBJ1-4,CASGPLGGPREKLFF,TGTGCTAGTGGTCCACTGGGTGGTCCCCGTGAAAAACTGTTTTTT
-,TRBV7-2,-,TRBJ2-2,CASSLAVGPGELFF,TGTGCCAGCAGCTTAGCGGTGGGACCCGGGGAGCTGTTTTTT
TRBD1,TRBV14,-,TRBJ1-4,CASSPTGGGEKLFF,TGTGCCAGCAGCCCAACAGGGGGCGGTGAAAAACTGTTTTTT
TRBD2,TRBV27,-,TRBJ2-7,CASSRTSGASYEQYF,TGTGCCAGCAGTAGGACTAGCGGGGCCTCCTACGAGCAGTACTTC
TRBD1,TRBV9,-,TRBJ2-7,CASSVAGQGVYEQYF,TGTGCCAGCAGCGTAGCCGGACAGGGGGTCTACGAGCAGTACTTC
-,TRBV12-3/TRBV12-4,-,TRBJ2-2,CASSPSSVGELFF,TGTGCCAGCAGTCCATCATCGGTCGGGGAGCTGTTTTTT
-,TRBV13,-,TRBJ2-1,CASSVKRSEQFF,TGTGCCAGCAGTGTTAAGCGCAGTGAGCAGTTCTTC
-,TRBV3-1/TRBV3-2,-,TRBJ1-1,CASSSQPVSEAFF,TGTGCCAGCAGCTCCCAGCCTGTGTCTGAAGCTTTCTTT
-,TRBV12-3/TRBV12-4,-,TRBJ1-1,CASSHNENTEAFF,TGTGCCAGCAGCCACAACGAGAACACTGAAGCTTTCTTT
-,TRBV27,-,TRBJ1-5,CASSWGSGQPQHF,TGTGCCAGCAGTTGGGGGTCAGGGCAGCCCCAGCATTTT
TRBD1,TRBV7-9,-,TRBJ2-7,CASSLGQGANEQYF,TGTGCCAGCAGCTTAGGACAGGGGGCAAACGAGCAGTACTTC
TRBD1,TRBV9,-,TRBJ2-7,CASSARTGPNYEQYF,TGTGCCAGCAGCGCGAGGACAGGGCCTAACTACGAGCAGTACTTC
TRBD1,TRBV6-5,-,TRBJ2-5,CASSYSTGGWKTQYF,TGTGCCAGCAGTTATTCCACAGGGGGCTGGAAGACCCAGTACTTC
-,TRBV5-1,-,TRBJ1-1,CASSWAGSANTEAFF,TGCGCCAGCAGCTGGGCGGGCTCAGCCAACACTGAAGCTTTCTTT
TRBD1,TRBV6-6,few,TRBJ1-5,CASSPGQGGNQPQHF,TGTGCCAGCAGTCCGGGACAGGGGGGCAATCAGCCCCAGCATTTT
TRBD1,TRBV19,-,TRBJ1-1,CASSTGTVALMNTEAFF,TGTGCCAGTAGTACGGGGACAGTCGCTCTCATGAACACTGAAGCTTTCTTT
-,TRBV25-1,-,TRBJ2-7,CASSAQFYEQYF,TGTGCCAGCAGTGCACAGTTCTACGAGCAGTACTTC
-,TRBV14,-,TRBJ2-1,CASSLTGEGEQFF,TGTGCCAGCAGCCTTACAGGGGAGGGTGAGCAGTTCTTC
-,TRBV19,few,TRBJ2-7,CASSGVGWEQYF,TGTGCCAGCAGTGGAGTAGGGTGGGAGCAGTACTTC
-,TRBV7-8,-,TRBJ2-5,CASNPGEKGTPKETQYF,TGTGCCAGCAACCCAGGAGAAAAGGGGACACCCAAAGAGACCCAGTACTTC
-,TRBV27,medium-sized,TRBJ2-3,CASSLRGTDTQYF,TGTGCCAGCAGTTTAAGGGGTACAGATACGCAGTATTTT
TRBD1,TRBV10-3,once,TRBJ1-1,CAISGSGGRDTEAFF,TGTGCCATCAGTGGCTCAGGGGGCAGGGACACTGAAGCTTTCTTT
-,TRBV6-6,few,TRBJ1-2,CASSVREDYGYTF,TGTGCCAGCTCCGTAAGGGAGGACTATGGCTACACCTTC